One and the same sample provided the 21 T cell receptor beta chains below, sequenced in a study of blood T cell repertoires in COVID-19. Data came from immunoSEQ multiplex PCR; TCRdb stores just in-frame clones and leaves some out. Found here are 200,000 to 250,000 clones, roughly 87% of them singletons; the top ten hold roughly 10%. Source material: PBMCs or T cells enriched from blood (not recorded which). The receptors were gathered from a man younger than 40 who had recovered from COVID-19.

V usage is TRBV3-1 (or the pseudogene TRBV3-2) and J usage is TRBJ2-7, with D maybe TRBD2 (7 bases). The CDR3 is made up of 12 amino acids. Trimming left V 6 bases short and J 2 bases short, with 8 bases between. Germline V gene lookup returns CDR1 LGHDT and CDR2 YNNKEL (reference sequence). CDR3 DNA sequence: TGTGCCAGCAGAGGGGGGGCCTACGAGCAGTACTTC. This sequence encodes CASRGGAYEQYF.

J is TRBJ1-2 and V is TRBV28, with D perhaps matching TRBD1 (5 bases). V shed 8 bases and J shed 3 bases, with 13 bases lying between them. Germline CDR1 is MDHEN and CDR2 is SYDVKM. This CDR3 has 13 amino acids. The CDR3: CASGLRGYYGYTF. In DNA form, the CDR3 reads TGTGCCAGCGGGTTACGGGGGTACTATGGCTACACCTTC.

The count of this clone is one. The chain combines TRBV30 with TRBJ1-1; D unresolved. The CDR3 totals 11 residues. V gave up 4 bases and J gave up 2 bases, with 5 bases separating them. CDR1 and CDR2 (germline): GTSNPN, SVGIG (reference sequence). The CDR3 coding sequence is TGTGCCTGGAACAGCAACACTGAAGCTTTCTTT. As protein: CAWNSNTEAFF.

The V gene is TRBV7-2, the J gene TRBJ2-3; 8 nucleotides line up with TRBD2. The germline CDR1 and CDR2 sequences are SGHTA and FQGNSA. With 1 base clipped from V and 5 bases from J, the junction kept 2 bases outside the gene matches. This CDR3 is 14 amino acids long. As DNA, the CDR3 is TGTGCCAGCAGCTTAGTCGGGGGGGGAGATACGCAGTATTTT. This encodes CASSLVGGGDTQYF.

This clone has just a few counts. The chain combines TRBV19 with TRBJ1-1; D is ambiguous. Looked up from germline, CDR1 is LNHDA and CDR2 is SQIVND (reference sequence). The CDR3 sequence is 13 residues long. Deletions cut 1 base from V and 7 bases from J, with 10 bases between. DNA for the CDR3: TGTGCCAGTAGTATAGCCGGCGGACTTGAAGCTTTCTTT. Translation: CASSIAGGLEAFF. Using reference TRBV19 and TRBJ1-1 for the parts outside the CDR3, the full variable domain is DGGITQSPKYLFRKEGQNVTLSCEQNLNHDAMYWYRQDPGQGLRLIYYSQIVNDFQKGDIAEGYSVSREKKESFPLTVTSAQKNPTAFYLCASSIAGGLEAFFGQGTRLTVV.

CDR3 nucleotides: TGCGCCAGCAGCACTACGGACAGGGTGGGTGGTGAGACCCAGTACTTC. The encoded protein is CASSTTDRVGGETQYF. The rearrangement links TRBV5-1 to TRBJ2-5, with 8 bases aligning to TRBD1. CDR3 length equals 16 residues. The germline V gene encodes CDR1 SGHRS and CDR2 YFSETQ. Trimming took 4 bases from V and 5 from J; bases not matched to a gene: 13.

This clone was detected once. The CDR3 bases are TGTGCCAGCAGCCAATCGGTCGCTAGCGGAGACGTATCGTACGAGCAGTACTTC. As protein: CASSQSVASGDVSYEQYF. The chain combines TRBV3-1 (or the pseudogene TRBV3-2) with TRBJ2-7; 7 bases are shared with TRBD2. Trimming cost V 2 bases and J 4 bases; bases outside gene matches: 17. The germline V gene encodes CDR1 LGHDT and CDR2 YNNKEL (reference sequence). This CDR3 region has 18 residues.

The chain combines TRBV30 with TRBJ2-5; D unresolved. Trimming stripped 2 bases from V and 4 bases from J, with 8 bases between. This CDR3 has 12 amino acids. CDR1 and CDR2 (germline): GTSNPN, SVGIG (reference sequence). The DNA for the CDR3 is TGTGCCTGGAGTCCCTCCCCAGAGACCCAGTACTTC. Translating it yields CAWSPSPETQYF.

The J gene is TRBJ2-2, the V gene TRBV7-2; TRBD1 matches 9 bases. This CDR3 is 15 amino acids long. Germline CDR1 is SGHTA and CDR2 is FQGNSA. V lost 1 base to trimming and J lost 4 bases; unmatched junction nucleotides: 1. The CDR3 loop reads CASSLVGQGTGELFF. CDR3 in DNA: TGTGCCAGCAGCTTAGTGGGACAGGGCACCGGGGAGCTGTTTTTT.

This chain uses TRBV30 with TRBJ1-1; no firm D call. CDR1 is GTSNPN and CDR2 is SVGIG in the germline V gene (reference sequence). The V end lost 5 bases, the J end lost 0 bases, and 10 bases lay between the germline ends. The CDR3 is 13 amino acids. In DNA, the CDR3 is TGTGCCTGGTCGCGGGTTATGAACACTGAAGCTTTCTTT. Translating it yields CAWSRVMNTEAFF.

The chain recombines TRBV4-3 with TRBJ1-3; D is uncertain. The germline gives CDR1 LGHNA, CDR2 YSLEER. V shed 0 bases and J shed 1 base, with 7 bases lying between them. This CDR3 contains 15 residues. CDR3: CASSQDPNSGNTIYF. Here the CDR3 DNA reads TGCGCCAGCAGCCAAGATCCAAATTCTGGAAACACCATATATTTT.

The CDR3 protein is CATSDFRAGAGELFF. The DNA for the CDR3 is TGTGCCACCAGTGATTTTCGGGCAGGGGCCGGGGAGCTGTTTTTT. The chain couples TRBV24-1 to TRBJ2-2; maybe TRBD1 (6 bases). In germline, CDR1 is KGHDR, CDR2 SFDVKD. The V end lost 1 base, the J end lost 6 bases, and 11 bases lay between the germline ends. The CDR3 covers 15 residues.

The rearrangement links TRBV3-1 (or the pseudogene TRBV3-2) to TRBJ2-5, with 11 bases fitting TRBD2. The junction had 12 bases not matched to a gene; V was cut back by 4 bases and J by 5 bases. The CDR3 sequence is 17 residues long. Germline CDR1 reads LGHDT; CDR2 reads YNNKEL (reference sequence). This chain's CDR3 is CASSLRIAGGMVETQYF. Written as DNA, the CDR3 is TGTGCCAGCAGCCTACGGATAGCGGGGGGGATGGTGGAGACCCAGTACTTC.

The gene calls are TRBV27 and TRBJ2-1; maybe TRBD2 (6 bases). V lost 5 bases, J lost 6 bases, and 17 bases lay in between. This CDR3 contains 15 residues. Germline V CDR1 and CDR2: MNHEY, SMNVEV (reference sequence). The chain's CDR3 is CASSPNTGVGNEQFF. CDR3 nucleotide sequence: TGTGCCAGCAGTCCTAATACGGGAGTGGGCAATGAGCAGTTCTTC.

This chain links TRBV7-9 with TRBJ2-1; 7 bases agree with TRBD1. This CDR3 has 15 amino acids. Germline V gene sequence: CDR1 SEHNR, CDR2 FQNEAQ (reference sequence). Trimming at V came to 5 bases and at J to 7 bases, leaving 11 bases not matched to a gene. CDR3 residues: CASSPQTGFRNEQFF. The CDR3 DNA reads TGTGCCAGCAGCCCCCAGACAGGGTTCAGGAATGAGCAGTTCTTC.

The rearrangement links TRBV7-9 to TRBJ1-1; 7 bases are a match to TRBD1. Looked up from germline, CDR1 is SEHNR and CDR2 is FQNEAQ (reference sequence). Trimming cost V 4 bases and J 13 bases; bases outside gene matches: 9. There are 12 residues in the CDR3. The CDR3 DNA reads as TGTGCCAGCAGCTCACAGGGGATCGGGGGTTTCTTT. Protein: CASSSQGIGGFF.

The chain joins TRBV12-3 or TRBV12-4 to TRBJ2-2; D unclear. V lost 5 bases and J 6 bases, leaving 4 bases between the germline ends. This CDR3 is 11 amino acids long. The CDR3 reads CASSSPGELFF. As DNA, the CDR3 is TGTGCCAGCAGTAGCCCCGGGGAGCTGTTTTTT.

The chain employs TRBV29-1 and TRBJ2-1; 7 nucleotides line up with TRBD1. CDR3 length: 14 amino acids. Unmatched junction bases numbered 8, after V lost 0 bases and J lost 9 bases. Per germline, CDR1 SQVTM and CDR2 ANQGSEA. The chain's CDR3 is CSVEDKGGWGEQFF. CDR3 DNA: TGCAGCGTTGAAGATAAAGGGGGCTGGGGTGAGCAGTTCTTC.

This clone was observed once. The CDR3 bases are TGTGCCAGCAGTTTGACAGCGGGTGGCTACACCTTC. This sequence encodes CASSLTAGGYTF. V and J are TRBV28 and TRBJ1-2; TRBD1 is a possible D gene (5 bases). Between the trimmed V and J ends, which lost 3 bases and 7 bases, there was a span of 9 bases. This CDR3 region has 12 residues. In germline, CDR1 is MDHEN, CDR2 SYDVKM.

The CDR3 nucleotides are TGCGCCAGCAGCCAGGGGAGACAGGGGCGAATCTTGAACACTGAAGCTTTCTTT. The encoded protein is CASSQGRQGRILNTEAFF. V usage is TRBV4-1 and J usage is TRBJ1-1, with 8 bases fitting TRBD1. V was clipped by 3 bases and J by 0 bases; unmatched bases: 12. The CDR3 has 18 amino acids. Germline V gene data show CDR1 as MGHRA and CDR2 as YSYEKL.

J is TRBJ1-1 and V is TRBV28; tentative D call: TRBD1 (5 bases). The CDR3 runs to 15 residues. Trimming shortened V by 5 bases and J by 4 bases, and 17 bases separated the two germline ends. Per germline, CDR1 MDHEN and CDR2 SYDVKM. The CDR3 protein is CASSPHQGGSTEAFF. CDR3 nucleotide sequence: TGTGCCAGCAGTCCGCACCAGGGCGGGAGCACTGAAGCTTTCTTT.